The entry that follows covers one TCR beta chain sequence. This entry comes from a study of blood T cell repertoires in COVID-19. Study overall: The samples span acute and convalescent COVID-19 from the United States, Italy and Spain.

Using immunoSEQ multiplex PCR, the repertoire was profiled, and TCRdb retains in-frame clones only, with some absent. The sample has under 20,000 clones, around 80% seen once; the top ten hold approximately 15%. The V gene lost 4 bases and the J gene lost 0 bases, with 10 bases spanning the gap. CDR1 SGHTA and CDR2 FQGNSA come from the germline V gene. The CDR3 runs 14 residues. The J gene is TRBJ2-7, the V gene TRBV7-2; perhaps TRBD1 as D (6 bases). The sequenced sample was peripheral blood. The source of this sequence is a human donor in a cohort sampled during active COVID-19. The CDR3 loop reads CASSSTGISYEQYF. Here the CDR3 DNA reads TGTGCCAGCAGCTCCACAGGGATCTCCTACGAGCAGTACTTC.